Following are 29 T cell receptor beta chains from one sample sequenced in a study of T cell responses to AZD1222 COVID-19 vaccine. Libraries were prepared by immunoSEQ multiplex PCR; TCRdb keeps only in-frame clonotypes and omits some of them. The sample comprises more than 70,000 clones, 85% to 95% of which are singletons, and under 35% rests with the top ten. The input for sequencing was peripheral blood, taken 28 days after the second AZD1222 dose. Receptor source: an adult who received the AZD1222 COVID-19 vaccine.

The V call is TRBV7-9, the J call TRBJ1-1; perhaps TRBD1 as D (6 bases). The CDR3 is 14 residues long. Trimming removed 9 bases at V and 1 base at J, with 15 bases between. Germline V gives CDR1 SEHNR, CDR2 FQNEAQ (reference sequence). Here the CDR3 DNA reads TGTGCCAGGAAGACCGGGACACCGAACACTGAAGCTTTCTTT. Translating gives CARKTGTPNTEAFF.

The V call is TRBV7-2, the J call TRBJ2-3, with TRBD2 matching over 8 bases. Unmatched junction bases numbered 7, after V lost 1 base and J lost 4 bases. Germline assignment: CDR1 SGHTA and CDR2 FQGNSA. The CDR3 sequence is 16 residues long. The CDR3 sequence: CASSLDSGARADTQYF. DNA of the CDR3: TGTGCCAGCAGCTTAGATAGCGGGGCCCGGGCAGATACGCAGTATTTT.

This clone was detected only once. This chain connects TRBV9 to TRBJ1-2; D is uncertain. Trimming stripped 3 bases from V and 3 bases from J, with 9 bases between. CDR3 length: 13 amino acids. The germline V gene encodes CDR1 SGDLS and CDR2 YYNGEE. Here the CDR3 DNA reads TGTGCCAGCAGCGCCGGGGAAGACTATGGCTACACCTTC. Translation gives CASSAGEDYGYTF.

The rearrangement links TRBV9 to TRBJ2-3, with D possibly matching TRBD2 (7 bases). This CDR3 has 15 residues. CDR1 and CDR2 (germline): SGDLS, YYNGEE. V lost 5 bases and J 4 bases, leaving 17 bases between the germline ends. CDR3 residues: CASRRGADRADTQYF. CDR3 nucleotides: TGTGCCAGCAGACGGGGGGCTGATCGTGCAGATACGCAGTATTTT.

The CDR3 bases are TGCGCCAGCAGCCAAGTTGTGCGGTTAGGGTACAATGAGCAGTTCTTC. Translation gives CASSQVVRLGYNEQFF. V is TRBV4-3 and J is TRBJ2-1; no clear D gene. Germline V gene lookup returns CDR1 LGHNA and CDR2 YSLEER. V was clipped by 1 base and J by 4 bases, with 14 bases between them. The CDR3 runs 16 residues.

The chain recombines TRBV30 with TRBJ2-3; a weak D match, TRBD1 (6 bases). The CDR3 is 14 amino acids. From germline, CDR1 is GTSNPN and CDR2 SVGIG (reference sequence). V was pared by 6 bases and J by 0 bases, with 13 bases between. CDR3: CACRVGGSTDTQYF. The CDR3 DNA reads as TGTGCCTGCCGAGTAGGGGGTAGCACAGATACGCAGTATTTT. Drawing the rest from reference TRBV30 and TRBJ2-3, the complete variable domain is SQTIHQWPATLVQPVGSPLSLECTVEGTSNPNLYWYRQAAGRGLQLLFYSVGIGQISSEVPQNLSASRPQDRQFILSSKKLLLSDSGFYLCACRVGGSTDTQYFGPGTRLTVL.

This clone was seen more than once but under ten times. The V gene is TRBV6-1, the J gene TRBJ2-7; 8 bases match TRBD2. Germline lookup yields CDR1 MNHNS and CDR2 SASEGT. This CDR3 is built from 15 residues. Trimming removed 1 base from V and 3 bases from J; junction bases left unmatched: 5. The DNA for the CDR3 is TGTGCCAGCAGTGAAGTAGCGGGAAGTCACTACGAGCAGTACTTC. Residues: CASSEVAGSHYEQYF.

V usage is TRBV3-1 (or the pseudogene TRBV3-2) and J usage is TRBJ1-6, with D tentatively TRBD1 (5 bases). This CDR3 contains 16 residues. Germline CDR1 LGHDT, CDR2 YNNKEL (reference sequence). The V and J ends lost 0 bases and 4 bases respectively, with 10 bases between them. The CDR3 DNA follows: TGTGCCAGCAGCCAAGAGACAAGGGGTTATAATTCACCCCTCCACTTT. Amino acid sequence: CASSQETRGYNSPLHF.

A few counts support this clone. The CDR3 region has the DNA TGTGCCTGGAGTCGGGACAGCTACTCTGGAAACACCATATATTTT. It is translated as CAWSRDSYSGNTIYF. The chain is built from TRBV30 and TRBJ1-3, with 7 nucleotides matching TRBD1. CDR1 is GTSNPN and CDR2 is SVGIG in the germline V gene (reference sequence). J gave up 0 bases and V 2 bases, and 4 bases lay outside the gene matches. The CDR3 has 15 amino acids.

The chain joins TRBV28 to TRBJ2-5, with 11 bases lining up with TRBD1. Germline V gene lookup returns CDR1 MDHEN and CDR2 SYDVKM. The CDR3 is 14 amino acids. The V gene end was trimmed by 6 bases and the J gene end by 4 bases; junction bases not matched to a gene: 4. The CDR3 DNA is TGTGCCAGCAGCCCCGGACAGGGGGCAGAGACCCAGTACTTC. Translation gives CASSPGQGAETQYF. Full variable domain (remainder filled in from reference TRBV28 and TRBJ2-5): DVKVTQSSRYLVKRTGEKVFLECVQDMDHENMFWYRQDPGLGLRLIYFSYDVKMKEKGDIPEGYSVSREKKERFSLILESASTNQTSMYLCASSPGQGAETQYFGPGTRLLVL.

The chain employs TRBV27 and TRBJ1-1; the D gene is possibly TRBD1 (5 bases). The length of the CDR3 is 17 residues. Per the germline V gene, CDR1 is MNHEY and CDR2 is SMNVEV (reference sequence). V was pared by 8 bases and J by 2 bases, with 24 bases between. CDR3 nucleotide sequence: TGTGCCAGCGCATTCATCATGGGGGGGTCGTATAACACTGAAGCTTTCTTT. It codes for CASAFIMGGSYNTEAFF.

This clone came up once. V gene TRBV15 combines with J gene TRBJ1-5, with D perhaps matching TRBD1 (6 bases). The germline CDR1 and CDR2 sequences are LNHNV and YYDKDF (reference sequence). The length of the CDR3 is 16 residues. The ends were cut back, 3 bases at V and 4 bases at J, with 16 bases in the middle. DNA for the CDR3: TGTGCCACCAGCAGTCTAGGGGGGGGCGCGAATCAGCCCCAGCATTTT. Translating it yields CATSSLGGGANQPQHF.

The rearrangement joins TRBV2 to TRBJ1-2; the D gene is possibly TRBD1 (6 bases). The ends were cut back, 4 bases at V and 4 bases at J, with 13 bases in the middle. Germline V gives CDR1 SNHLY, CDR2 FYNNEI. This CDR3 region has 14 residues. Here the CDR3 reads CASSVGDTGYGYTF. The DNA for the CDR3 is TGTGCCAGCAGTGTGGGGGACACCGGCTATGGCTACACCTTC.

The chain employs TRBV5-1 and TRBJ2-6; 7 positions agree with TRBD1. Looked up from germline, CDR1 is SGHRS and CDR2 is YFSETQ. CDR3 size: 16 residues. The J segment lost 2 bases and the V segment lost 2 bases, leaving 4 bases of the junction unmatched. CDR3 sequence (DNA): TGCGCCAGCAGCTTAACAGGGGATACTGGGGCCAACGTCCTGACTTTC. As protein: CASSLTGDTGANVLTF.

The genes are TRBV7-9 and TRBJ2-7; D remains ambiguous. Trimming pared 7 bases from V and 2 bases from J, leaving 21 bases between. Germline V gene lookup returns CDR1 SEHNR and CDR2 FQNEAQ (reference sequence). The CDR3 loop spans 16 amino acids. CDR3 DNA sequence: TGTGCCAGCACTCATCAGGAGCGTCCGCTTCCCTACGAGCAGTACTTC. Translation: CASTHQERPLPYEQYF.

The rearrangement joins TRBV12-3 or TRBV12-4 to TRBJ2-3; D uncertain. The CDR3 has 12 amino acids. Trimming pared 5 bases from V and 0 bases from J, leaving 3 bases between. CDR3 DNA sequence: TGTGCCAGCAGTCCTAGCACAGATACGCAGTATTTT. The encoded protein is CASSPSTDTQYF.

CDR3 DNA: TGTGCCAGCAGCTTATTGGGTGTTAGCGGGAGTTCGGAGACCCAGTACTTC. Amino acid sequence: CASSLLGVSGSSETQYF. This chain links TRBV11-2 with TRBJ2-5, with 9 nucleotides matching TRBD2. V lost 2 bases to trimming and J lost 5 bases; unmatched junction nucleotides: 12. The CDR3 has 17 amino acids. Per the germline V gene, CDR1 is SGHAT and CDR2 is FQNNGV.

V and J are TRBV2 and TRBJ2-7, with unresolved D. Germline values: CDR1 SNHLY, CDR2 FYNNEI. V lost 2 bases and J 6 bases, leaving 8 bases between the germline ends. The CDR3 is 12 amino acids. The CDR3 DNA reads TGTGCCAGCAGTGAATGGGTGCGCGAGCAGTACTTC. Amino acids: CASSEWVREQYF.

The chain is built from TRBV27 and TRBJ1-1; D is unresolved. Germline loops: CDR1 MNHEY, CDR2 SMNVEV (reference sequence). CDR3 length equals 13 residues. Deletions cut 5 bases from V and 3 bases from J, with 10 bases between. CDR3 sequence (DNA): TGTGCCAGCAGTCCACGAGGGTACACTGAAGCTTTCTTT. Its protein product is CASSPRGYTEAFF.

The rearrangement joins TRBV6-4 to TRBJ2-3; D not certain. The CDR3 spans 15 residues. V was pared by 7 bases and J by 6 bases, with 20 bases between. CDR1 is MRHNA and CDR2 is SNTAGT in the germline V gene. As DNA, the CDR3 is TGTGCCAGCAAACACCGGTCCCCTGAGCCCGATACGCAGTATTTT. As protein: CASKHRSPEPDTQYF.

The chain uses TRBV23-1 and TRBJ2-4; D gene ambiguous. TRBV23-1 is an ORF, and what it does is uncertain. With 0 bases removed from V and 0 bases from J, the gap between germline ends came to 12 bases. This CDR3 region has 17 residues. CDR3 sequence reads: CASSQSSDGIAKNIQYF. The CDR3 DNA sequence: TGCGCCAGCAGTCAATCGTCGGACGGAATAGCCAAAAACATTCAGTACTTC.

The rearrangement uses TRBV28 and TRBJ1-3, with D possibly matching TRBD1 (5 bases). In germline, CDR1 is MDHEN, CDR2 SYDVKM. The CDR3 has 15 amino acids. The V gene lost 3 bases and the J gene lost 3 bases, with 12 bases spanning the gap. The CDR3 DNA reads TGTGCCAGCAGTTTGGGGCAGCAGCTTGGAAACACCATATATTTT. It codes for CASSLGQQLGNTIYF.

The genes are TRBV5-5 and TRBJ2-4; perhaps TRBD2 as D (6 bases). Trimming pared 0 bases from V and 3 bases from J, leaving 10 bases between. Germline V gives CDR1 SGHKS, CDR2 YYEKEE (reference sequence). The length of the CDR3 is 15 residues. The CDR3 loop reads CASSLELAVKNIQYF. The CDR3 bases are TGTGCCAGCAGCTTGGAACTAGCTGTCAAAAACATTCAGTACTTC.

This chain uses TRBV19 with TRBJ2-5, with D possibly matching TRBD2 (6 bases). Germline assignment: CDR1 LNHDA and CDR2 SQIVND (reference sequence). Trimming shortened V by 5 bases and J by 5 bases, and 12 bases separated the two germline ends. The CDR3 consists of 13 residues. CDR3 sequence reads: CASSPGRSETQYF. CDR3 coding DNA: TGTGCCAGTAGTCCCGGGAGATCGGAGACCCAGTACTTC.

This chain joins TRBV2 and TRBJ2-3; D is ambiguous. The CDR3 consists of 14 residues. Germline-derived CDR1 and CDR2 are SNHLY and FYNNEI. Trimming left V 8 bases short and J 2 bases short, with 14 bases between. In nucleotides, the CDR3 is TGTGCCAGCTCTAGACTGGACCCCACAGATACGCAGTATTTT. Amino acids: CASSRLDPTDTQYF.

Here the CDR3 DNA reads TGTGCCAGCAGCCAATCACCTCAGGGTGCGGCTTTCTTT. Residues: CASSQSPQGAAFF. The chain carries TRBV3-1 (or the pseudogene TRBV3-2) and TRBJ1-1, with D perhaps TRBD1 (5 bases). Per the germline V gene, CDR1 is LGHDT and CDR2 is YNNKEL (reference sequence). Trimming took 2 bases from V and 11 from J, leaving 15 bases between them. This CDR3 region has 13 residues.

This chain joins TRBV28 and TRBJ1-4; no reliable D call. This CDR3 has 14 residues. The germline V and J ends were trimmed by 8 bases and 0 bases, with 10 bases remaining between them. Germline CDR1 and CDR2: MDHEN and SYDVKM. CDR3 DNA: TGTGCCAGCTTTCCGACTGCAACTAATGAAAAACTGTTTTTT. Protein product: CASFPTATNEKLFF.

The chain uses TRBV19 and TRBJ2-7; D possibly corresponds to TRBD1 (6 bases). The CDR3 has 14 residues. Between the trimmed V and J ends, which lost 8 bases and 4 bases, there was a span of 18 bases. Germline lookup yields CDR1 LNHDA and CDR2 SQIVND (reference sequence). CDR3 DNA: TGTGCCAGTTCATTCCAGGGGAAAATGTACGAGCAGTACTTC. Translating gives CASSFQGKMYEQYF.

This sequence joins TRBV18 and TRBJ2-7, with 11 bases matching TRBD2. V lost 5 bases, J lost 3 bases, and 6 bases stayed unmatched. CDR3 length equals 15 residues. Germline V gene sequence: CDR1 KGHSH, CDR2 LQKENI. CDR3: CASSALAGGGYEQYF. DNA of the CDR3: TGTGCCAGCTCAGCCCTAGCGGGAGGTGGCTACGAGCAGTACTTC.